This TCR beta chain was identified in a study of blood T cell repertoires in COVID-19. Study in general: T cells, B-cell-depleted T cells, or PBMCs supplied cDNA or gDNA.

Produced via immunoSEQ multiplex PCR; TCRdb's table is partial and in-frame only. Here the sample spans around 65,000 clones, roughly 90% being singletons. The CDR3 length is 15 residues. CDR1 is PRHDT and CDR2 is FYEKMQ in the germline V gene (reference sequence). V gave up 0 bases and J gave up 10 bases, with 16 bases separating them. This TCR came from a human donor in a cohort sampled during active COVID-19. V is TRBV13 and J is TRBJ2-1; a weak D match, TRBD2 (6 bases). Sequencing used peripheral blood. The chain's CDR3 is CASSLGPTRRGEQFF. The CDR3, as DNA: TGTGCCAGCAGCTTAGGCCCCACGAGGAGGGGCGAGCAGTTCTTC.